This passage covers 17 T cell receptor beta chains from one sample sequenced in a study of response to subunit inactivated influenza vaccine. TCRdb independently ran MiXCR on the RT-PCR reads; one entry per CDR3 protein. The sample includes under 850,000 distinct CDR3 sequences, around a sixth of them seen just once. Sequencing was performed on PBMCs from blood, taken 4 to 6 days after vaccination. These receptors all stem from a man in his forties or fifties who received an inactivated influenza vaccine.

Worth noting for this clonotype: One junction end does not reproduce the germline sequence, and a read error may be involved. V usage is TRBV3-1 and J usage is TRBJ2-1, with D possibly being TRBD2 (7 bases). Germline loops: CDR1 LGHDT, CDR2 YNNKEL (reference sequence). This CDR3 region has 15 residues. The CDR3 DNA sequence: TGTGCCAGCAGGCAAGGGGGGGCCTCCTACAATGAGCAGTTCTTC. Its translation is CASRQGGASYNEQFF.

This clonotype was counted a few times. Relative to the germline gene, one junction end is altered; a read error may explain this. The CDR3 loop reads CATSDSGHPNHPQHF. CDR3 sequence (DNA): TGTGCCACCAGTGACTCGGGACATCCCAATCACCCCCAGCATTTT. V is TRBV24-1 and J is TRBJ1-5; TRBD1 is a possible D gene (6 bases). There are 15 residues in the CDR3. The germline CDR1 and CDR2 sequences are KGHDR and SFDVKD.

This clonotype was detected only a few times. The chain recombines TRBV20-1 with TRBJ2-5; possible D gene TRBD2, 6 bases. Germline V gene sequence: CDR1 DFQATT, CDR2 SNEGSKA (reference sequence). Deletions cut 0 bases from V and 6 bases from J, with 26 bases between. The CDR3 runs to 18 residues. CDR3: CSARDSSGSSGGGKTQYF. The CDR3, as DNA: TGCAGTGCTAGAGATAGTTCAGGGAGTAGCGGAGGAGGGAAGACCCAGTACTTC.

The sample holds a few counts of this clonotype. CDR3 loop: CASSLYPAGEWGVRSNEQFF. The CDR3 nucleotides read TGCGCCAGCAGCTTGTATCCAGCGGGCGAATGGGGTGTGCGGTCCAATGAGCAGTTCTTC. This chain uses TRBV5-1 with TRBJ2-1, with a tentative D call TRBD2 (6 bases). Trimming removed 1 base from V and 6 bases from J, with 29 bases in between. CDR3 size: 20 residues. In germline, CDR1 is SGHRS, CDR2 YFSETQ.

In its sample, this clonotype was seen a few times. DNA for the CDR3: TGTGCCACCAGTGATTTGTCACCCGCAGGTGGTGGGGAGCTGTTTTTT. It translates to CATSDLSPAGGGELFF. The rearrangement links TRBV24-1 to TRBJ2-2; D uncertain. Germline CDR1 KGHDR, CDR2 SFDVKD. The CDR3 has 16 residues. Trimming removed 0 bases at V and 8 bases at J, with 15 bases between.

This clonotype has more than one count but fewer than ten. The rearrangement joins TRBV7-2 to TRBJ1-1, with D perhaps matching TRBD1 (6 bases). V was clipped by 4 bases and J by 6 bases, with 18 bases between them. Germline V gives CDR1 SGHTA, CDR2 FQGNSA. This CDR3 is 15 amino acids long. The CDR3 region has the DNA TGTGCCAGCAGCTCCTCTACAGGGTTTACGTCTGAAGCTTTCTTT. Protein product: CASSSSTGFTSEAFF. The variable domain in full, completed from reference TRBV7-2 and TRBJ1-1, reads GAGVSQSPSNKVTEKGKDVELRCDPISGHTALYWYRQSLGQGLEFLIYFQGNSAPDKSGLPSDRFSAERTGGSVSTLTIQRTQQEDSAVYLCASSSSTGFTSEAFFGQGTRLTVV.

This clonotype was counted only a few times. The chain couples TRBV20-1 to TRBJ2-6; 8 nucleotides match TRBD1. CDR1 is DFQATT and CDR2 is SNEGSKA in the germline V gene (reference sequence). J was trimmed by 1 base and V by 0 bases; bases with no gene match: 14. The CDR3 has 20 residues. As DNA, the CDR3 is TGCAGTGCTAGAGATGGGGGTAGGACAGGGTCTTCTTCTGGGGCCAACGTCCTGACTTTC. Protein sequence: CSARDGGRTGSSSGANVLTF.

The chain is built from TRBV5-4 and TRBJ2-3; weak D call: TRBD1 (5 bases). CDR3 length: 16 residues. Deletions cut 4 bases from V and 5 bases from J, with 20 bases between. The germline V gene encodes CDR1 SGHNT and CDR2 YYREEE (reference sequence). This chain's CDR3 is CASSPGGARVQDTQYF. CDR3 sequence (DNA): TGTGCCAGCAGCCCAGGTGGGGCCAGGGTTCAAGATACGCAGTATTTT.

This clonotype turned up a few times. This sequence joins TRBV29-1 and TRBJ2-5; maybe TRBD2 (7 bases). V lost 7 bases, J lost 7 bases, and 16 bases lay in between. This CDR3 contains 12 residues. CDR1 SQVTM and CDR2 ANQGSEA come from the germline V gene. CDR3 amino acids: CSAGGRRGTQYF. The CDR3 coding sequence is TGCAGCGCGGGGGGCCGGAGGGGGACCCAGTACTTC.

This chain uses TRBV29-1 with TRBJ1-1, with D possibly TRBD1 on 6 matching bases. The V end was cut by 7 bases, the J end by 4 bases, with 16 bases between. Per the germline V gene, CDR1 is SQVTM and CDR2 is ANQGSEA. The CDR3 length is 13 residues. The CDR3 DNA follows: TGCAGCGGTGCACAGGGCTTGAGCACTGAAGCTTTCTTT. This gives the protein CSGAQGLSTEAFF.

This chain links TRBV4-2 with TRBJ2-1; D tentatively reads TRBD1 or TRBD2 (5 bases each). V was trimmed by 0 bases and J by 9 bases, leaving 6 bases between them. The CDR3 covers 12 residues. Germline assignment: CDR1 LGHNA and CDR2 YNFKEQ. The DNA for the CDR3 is TGTGCCAGCAGCCAAGATGGGGGTGAGCAGTTCTTC. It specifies CASSQDGGEQFF.

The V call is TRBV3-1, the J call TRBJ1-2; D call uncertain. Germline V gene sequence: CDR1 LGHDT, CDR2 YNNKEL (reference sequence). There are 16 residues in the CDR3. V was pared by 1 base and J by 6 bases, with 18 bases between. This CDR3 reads CASSQGYQVKGHGYTF. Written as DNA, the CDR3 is TGTGCCAGCAGCCAAGGCTACCAGGTGAAAGGCCATGGCTACACCTTC. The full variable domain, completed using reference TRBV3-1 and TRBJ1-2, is DTAVSQTPKYLVTQMGNDKSIKCEQNLGHDTMYWYKQDSKKFLKIMFSYNNKELIINETVPNRFSPKSPDKAHLNLHINSLELGDSAVYFCASSQGYQVKGHGYTFGSGTRLTVV.

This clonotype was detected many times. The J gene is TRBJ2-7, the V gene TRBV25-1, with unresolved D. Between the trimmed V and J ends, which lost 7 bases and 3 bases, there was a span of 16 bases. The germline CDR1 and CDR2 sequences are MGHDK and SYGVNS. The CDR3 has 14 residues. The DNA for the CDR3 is TGTGCCAGCATTGCATCCGGCCGAAACTACGAGCAGTACTTC. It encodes CASIASGRNYEQYF.

In DNA form, the CDR3 reads TGTGCCAGCAGTTTACCAGTCCTGGGTGAGCAGTTCTTC. Translating it yields CASSLPVLGEQFF. This sequence joins TRBV12-3 or TRBV12-4 and TRBJ2-1; no reliable D call. V gave up 2 bases and J gave up 9 bases, with 11 bases separating them. The CDR3 contains 13 residues.

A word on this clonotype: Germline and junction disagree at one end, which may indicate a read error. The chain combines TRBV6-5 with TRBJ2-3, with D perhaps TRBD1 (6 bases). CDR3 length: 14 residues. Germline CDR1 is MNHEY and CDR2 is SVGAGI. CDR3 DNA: TGTGCCACCAGTTACGGACAGAGCACAGATACGCAGTATTTT. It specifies CATSYGQSTDTQYF.

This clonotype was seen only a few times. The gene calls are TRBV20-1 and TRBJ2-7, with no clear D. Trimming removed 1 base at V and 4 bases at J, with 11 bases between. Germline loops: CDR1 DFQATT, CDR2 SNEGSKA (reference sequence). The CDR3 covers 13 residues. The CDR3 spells CSARALDRYEQYF. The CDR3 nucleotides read TGCAGTGCTAGAGCCTTGGATAGGTACGAGCAGTACTTC.

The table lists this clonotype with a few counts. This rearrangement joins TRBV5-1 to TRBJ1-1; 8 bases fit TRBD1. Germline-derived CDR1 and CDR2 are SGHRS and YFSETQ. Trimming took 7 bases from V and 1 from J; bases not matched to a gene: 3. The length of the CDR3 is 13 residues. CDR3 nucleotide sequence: TGCGCCAGCGGCGGACAGGGGAACACTGAAGCTTTCTTT. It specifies CASGGQGNTEAFF.